The rows below give T cell receptor beta chains drawn from one sample of a study of blood T cell repertoires in COVID-19. The table came from immunoSEQ multiplex PCR; TCRdb's copy has only in-frame clones and leaves some out. The table has tens of thousands of clones, almost 90% seen once. The sequencing sample was made of peripheral blood. These receptors were obtained from a human donor in a cohort sampled during active COVID-19. Both conserved end residues are part of each CDR3.

v_gene: TRBV6-6
j_gene: TRBJ2-2
CDR3aa: CASSSIRGGTGELFF

v_gene: TRBV15
j_gene: TRBJ1-5
CDR3aa: CATSRQGNSNQPQHF

v_gene: TRBV25-1
j_gene: TRBJ1-4
CDR3aa: CASSKNRDRVREKLFF

v_gene: TRBV7-6
j_gene: TRBJ2-3
CDR3aa: CASSSAGGADTQYF

v_gene: TRBV11-2
j_gene: TRBJ2-7
CDR3aa: CASSLDVAYEQYF

v_gene: TRBV7-9
j_gene: TRBJ2-1
CDR3aa: CASSVTGNEQFF

v_gene: TRBV7-3
j_gene: TRBJ2-1
CDR3aa: CASRAGTSGSEQFF

v_gene: TRBV12-3/TRBV12-4
j_gene: TRBJ2-5
CDR3aa: CASSLQGGGTQYF

v_gene: TRBV12-5
j_gene: TRBJ1-2
CDR3aa: CASGFPGGDYGYTF

v_gene: TRBV3-1/TRBV3-2
j_gene: TRBJ1-2
CDR3aa: CASNGQGPYGYTF

v_gene: TRBV3-1/TRBV3-2
j_gene: TRBJ1-4
CDR3aa: CASSQDRREKLFF

v_gene: TRBV6-2/TRBV6-3
j_gene: TRBJ2-5
CDR3aa: CASSYSAPETQYF

v_gene: TRBV7-9
j_gene: TRBJ1-4
CDR3aa: CASSLSGSVEKLFF